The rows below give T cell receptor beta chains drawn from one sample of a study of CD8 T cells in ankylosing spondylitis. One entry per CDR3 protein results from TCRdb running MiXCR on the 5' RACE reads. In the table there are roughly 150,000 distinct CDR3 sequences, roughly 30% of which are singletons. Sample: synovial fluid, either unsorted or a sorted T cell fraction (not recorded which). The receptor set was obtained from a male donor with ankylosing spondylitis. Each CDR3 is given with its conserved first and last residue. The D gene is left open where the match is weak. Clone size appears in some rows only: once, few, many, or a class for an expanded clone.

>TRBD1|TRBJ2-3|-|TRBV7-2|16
TGTGCCAGCAGCTTACCCGCGACAGGGTATTCAGATACGCAGTATTTT
CASSLPATGYSDTQYF
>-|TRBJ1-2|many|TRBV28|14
TGTGCCAGCAGTCTCAACGGACAGTCCTATGGCTACACCTTC
CASSLNGQSYGYTF
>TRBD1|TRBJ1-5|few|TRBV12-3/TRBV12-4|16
TGTGCCAGCAGTTCGGGACAGGGAGGGGGCAATCAGCCCCAGCATTTT
CASSSGQGGGNQPQHF
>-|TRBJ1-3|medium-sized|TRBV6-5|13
TGTGCCAGCAGCCCCGACAGAGCGAACACCATATATTTT
CASSPDRANTIYF
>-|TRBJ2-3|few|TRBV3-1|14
TGTGCCAGCAGCCAAAAGCGGTTGTCAGATACGCAGTATTTT
CASSQKRLSDTQYF
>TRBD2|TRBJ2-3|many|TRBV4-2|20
TGTGCCAGCAGCCAAGTTCGCCTGGGACTAGCGGGAGCGACCACAGATACGCAGTATTTT
CASSQVRLGLAGATTDTQYF
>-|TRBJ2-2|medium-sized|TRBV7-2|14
TGTGCCAGCAGCTCCGGGACTCATACCGGGGAGCTGTTTTTT
CASSSGTHTGELFF
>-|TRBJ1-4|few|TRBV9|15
TGTGCCAGCAGCCCCCGGTTCGGGGTGGATGAAAAACTGTTTTTT
CASSPRFGVDEKLFF
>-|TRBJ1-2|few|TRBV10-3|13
TGTGCCATCAGTGAAGAGGGGGTTGTGGGCTACACCTTC
CAISEEGVVGYTF
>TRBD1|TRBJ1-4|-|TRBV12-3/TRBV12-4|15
TGTGCCAGCAGTTCCGGGACAGCATCTAATGAAAAACTGTTTTTT
CASSSGTASNEKLFF
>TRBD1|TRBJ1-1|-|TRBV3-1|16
TGTGCCAGCAGCCCCCAGGGGGCGCGGAGGAACACTGAAGCTTTCTTT
CASSPQGARRNTEAFF
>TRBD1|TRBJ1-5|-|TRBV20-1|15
TGCAGTGCTAGATCAGGGACAGCTTCCAATCAGCCCCAGCATTTT
CSARSGTASNQPQHF
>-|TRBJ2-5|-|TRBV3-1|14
TGTGCCAGCAGCCAAGATCGAGCCGCGGAGACCCAGTACTTC
CASSQDRAAETQYF
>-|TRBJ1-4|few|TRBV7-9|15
TGTGCCAGCAGCCATACGGACCTCCCGGGGGAAAAACTGTTTTTT
CASSHTDLPGEKLFF
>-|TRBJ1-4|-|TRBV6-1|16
TGTGCCAGCAGTCTCCCGGGCCCAGGGGATAATGAAAAACTGTTTTTT
CASSLPGPGDNEKLFF
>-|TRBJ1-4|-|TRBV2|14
TGTGCCAGCGTGAGGGAGGTTCCTAATGAAAAACTGTTTTTT
CASVREVPNEKLFF
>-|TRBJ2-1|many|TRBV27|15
TGTGCCAGCAGCCCCCAAGGACTACGCTACAATGAGCAGTTCTTC
CASSPQGLRYNEQFF
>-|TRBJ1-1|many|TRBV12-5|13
TGTGCTAGTGGTTTACAGGGGAACACTGAAGCTTTCTTT
CASGLQGNTEAFF
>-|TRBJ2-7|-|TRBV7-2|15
TGTGCCAGCAGCCCCCAGAAGGGAGTCTCCTACGAGCAGTACTTC
CASSPQKGVSYEQYF
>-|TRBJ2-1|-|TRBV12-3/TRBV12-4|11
TGTGCCAGCGGCAGGGGAAATGAGCAGTTCTTC
CASGRGNEQFF
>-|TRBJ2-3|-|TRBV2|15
TGTGCCAGCGGCTGGGGGGACTGGAACACAGATACGCAGTATTTT
CASGWGDWNTDTQYF
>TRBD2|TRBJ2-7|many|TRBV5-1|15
TGCGCCAGCAGCGAACTAGCGGGAGTGTCTTACGAGCAGTACTTC
CASSELAGVSYEQYF
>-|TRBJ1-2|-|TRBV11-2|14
TGTGCCAGCAGCTCCGTTGACGGCTACTATGGCTACACCTTC
CASSSVDGYYGYTF
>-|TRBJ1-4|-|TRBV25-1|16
TGTGCCAGCAGTGGGTCGAAGACCCCAACTAATGAAAAACTGTTTTTT
CASSGSKTPTNEKLFF
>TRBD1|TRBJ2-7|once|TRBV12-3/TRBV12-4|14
TGTGCCAGCAGTTTAGACAGGGGACCCTACGAGCAGTACTTC
CASSLDRGPYEQYF
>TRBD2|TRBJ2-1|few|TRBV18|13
TGTGCCAGCTCACCGCAACGGGAGGGCCGTGCGTTCTTC
CASSPQREGRAFF
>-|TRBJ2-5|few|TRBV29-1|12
TGCAGCGTTGGAACGGGGCGGGAGACCCAGTACTTC
CSVGTGRETQYF
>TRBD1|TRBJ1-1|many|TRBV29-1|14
TGCAGCGTTGAGACACAGGGGGCGCTTCCTGAAGCTTTCTTT
CSVETQGALPEAFF
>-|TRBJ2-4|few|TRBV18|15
TGTGCCAGCTCACCACCAAAAGGGGACTTAAACATTCAGTACTTC
CASSPPKGDLNIQYF
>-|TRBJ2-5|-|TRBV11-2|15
TGTGCCAGCAGCCCTGCGGGGCGCCGATTGGAGACCCAGTACTTC
CASSPAGRRLETQYF
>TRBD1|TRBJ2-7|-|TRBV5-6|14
TGTGCCAGCAGCTTGGGGACAGGGTCTACCGAGCAGTACTTC
CASSLGTGSTEQYF
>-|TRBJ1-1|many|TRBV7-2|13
TGTGCCAGCAGCTTAACCGACATCTATGAAGCTTTCTTT
CASSLTDIYEAFF
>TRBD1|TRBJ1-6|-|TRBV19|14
TGTGCCAGTAGTAAGGACAGGTCTGATTCACCCCTCCACTTT
CASSKDRSDSPLHF
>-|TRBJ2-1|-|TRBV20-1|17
TGCAGTGCTCGAAGTGTCACCCCCGAGGTATCCTACAATGAGCAGTTCTTC
CSARSVTPEVSYNEQFF
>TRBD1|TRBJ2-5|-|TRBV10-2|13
TGCGCCAGCAGAGACAGGGGGCGGGAGACCCAGTACTTC
CASRDRGRETQYF
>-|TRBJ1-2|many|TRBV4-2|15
TGTGCCAGCAGCCAAGATGAATCGGGGTACTATGGCTACACCTTC
CASSQDESGYYGYTF
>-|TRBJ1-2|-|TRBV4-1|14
TGCGCCAGCAGCCAAGATAAGGGAAGCTATGGCTACACCTTC
CASSQDKGSYGYTF
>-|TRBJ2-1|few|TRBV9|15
TGTGCCAGCAGCACGAGCCCGGCTAGCTTCGATGAGCAGTTCTTC
CASSTSPASFDEQFF
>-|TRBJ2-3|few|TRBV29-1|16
TGCAGCGTTGAGGGCGGGGAACATTCAGGCACAGATACGCAGTATTTT
CSVEGGEHSGTDTQYF
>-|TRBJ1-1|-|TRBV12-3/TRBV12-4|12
TGTGCCAGCAACTTCAACGGACAGGAAGCTTTCTTT
CASNFNGQEAFF
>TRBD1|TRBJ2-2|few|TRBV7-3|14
TGTGCCAGCAGCTTGGGGACAGGTGCCGGGGAGCTGTTTTTT
CASSLGTGAGELFF
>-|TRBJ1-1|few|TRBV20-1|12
TGCAGTGCTTGGGACGGATACACTGAAGCTTTCTTT
CSAWDGYTEAFF
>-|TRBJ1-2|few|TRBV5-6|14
TGTGCCAGCAGCTTGCGCCAGGTTATGTATGGCTACACCTTC
CASSLRQVMYGYTF
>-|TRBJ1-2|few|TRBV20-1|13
TGCAGTGCTAGAGATGAGGGGGGCTCTGGCTACACCTTC
CSARDEGGSGYTF
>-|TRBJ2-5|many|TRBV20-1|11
TGCAGTGCTTCTCCCGGAGAGACCCAGTACTTC
CSASPGETQYF
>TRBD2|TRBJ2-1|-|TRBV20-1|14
TGCAGTGCTCCTCTAGCGGGGGGGTGGAATGAGCAGTTCTTC
CSAPLAGGWNEQFF
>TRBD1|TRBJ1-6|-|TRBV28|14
TGTGCCAGCTGGCCGGCAGGGGGTAATTCACCCCTCCACTTT
CASWPAGGNSPLHF
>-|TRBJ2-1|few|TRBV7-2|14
TGTGCCAGCAGCTTCTCGGCAGGGAACAATGAGCAGTTCTTC
CASSFSAGNNEQFF
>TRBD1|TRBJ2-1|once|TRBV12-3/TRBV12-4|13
TGTGCCAGCAATAGGCAGGGGGCAGGTGAGCAGTTCTTC
CASNRQGAGEQFF
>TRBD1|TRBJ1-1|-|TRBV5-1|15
TGCGCCAGCAGCCCACACACAGGGGTAACGACTGAAGCTTTCTTT
CASSPHTGVTTEAFF
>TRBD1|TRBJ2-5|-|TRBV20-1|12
TGCAGTCTCACGGGACAGCAAGAGACCCAGTACTTC
CSLTGQQETQYF
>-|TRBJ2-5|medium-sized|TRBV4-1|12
TGCGCCAGCAGCCAGGGGGAAGAGACCCAGTACTTC
CASSQGEETQYF
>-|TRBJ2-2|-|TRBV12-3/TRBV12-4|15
TGTGCCAGCAGTCGGACGGGACAAGGAGTCGGGGAGCTGTTTTTT
CASSRTGQGVGELFF
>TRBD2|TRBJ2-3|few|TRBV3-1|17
TGTGCCAGCAGCCAAGATCCGGCGGGAGGGCCCAGGGATACGCAGTATTTT
CASSQDPAGGPRDTQYF
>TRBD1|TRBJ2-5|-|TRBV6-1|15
TGTGCCAGCAGTGAAGTCGGGACAGGCCAAGAGACCCAGTACTTC
CASSEVGTGQETQYF
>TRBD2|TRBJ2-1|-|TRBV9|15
TGTGCCAGCAGCGTAGGCGCTAGCGGACACAATGAGCAGTTCTTC
CASSVGASGHNEQFF
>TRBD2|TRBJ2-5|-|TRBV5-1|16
TGCGCCAGCAGCTCCTTCCCGGGACTAGCGGGAGAGACCCAGTACTTC
CASSSFPGLAGETQYF
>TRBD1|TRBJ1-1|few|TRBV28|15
TGTGCCAGCAGCAGACCTGACAGGGGATCGACTGAAGCTTTCTTT
CASSRPDRGSTEAFF
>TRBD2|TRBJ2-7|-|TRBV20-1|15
TGCAGTGCCAGTATCGCTAGCGGGAGGGTCTACGAGCAGTACTTC
CSASIASGRVYEQYF